Sequencing of this T cell receptor (beta chain) was carried out in a study of preoperative IRX-2 immunotherapy in early breast cancer (dated by TCRdb to between 2017 and 2020). Library construction relied on the immunoSEQ multiplex PCR assay. Imported from immuneACCESS, the table was reduced by TCRdb to in-frame sequences with V and J called. These copies leave out some clones; in studies compared against another copy, an unresolved V gene accounts for under half, and the cause of the remainder is not known. For this sample the table gives over 55,000 clones, of which roughly 94% were detected only once. Jointly, the top ten make up roughly 1.7% of the sample. The treatment or condition label, read with the paper, signifies: preoperative locoregional IRX-2 cytokine immunotherapy. The samples were obtained from a phase Ib study that tested preoperative, locoregional IRX-2 cytokine immunotherapy meant to prime immune responses. Donors were patients with early-stage breast cancer who received IRX-2 before surgery.

Cut back by 3 bases and 0 bases, the V and J ends lie 15 bases apart. CDR1 and CDR2 (KGHSH, LQKENI) derive from the germline V gene. From its cysteine to its phenylalanine, the CDR3 spans 18 amino acids. The CDR3 DNA has 54 bases and is translated from base 1. With respect to this clone: Its antigen specificity is not known. Base-call qualities are not available, and no considerably larger clone is one nucleotide away.

The rearranged chain carries TRBV18 and TRBJ2-6; possibly the D gene is TRBD2, per 5 matching bases. Sampling was done from a patient treated with IRX-2 immunotherapy. The receptor was isolated from a human donor with breast cancer. The CDR3 loop reads CASSPSAGTYSGANVLTF. The DNA sequence is as follows: TGTGCCAGCTCACCTTCGGCGGGTACATACTCTGGGGCCAACGTCCTGACTTTC. Reference TRBV18 and TRBJ2-6 proteins supply the regions before and after the CDR3; the full variable domain is: NAGVMQNPRHLVRRRGQEARLRCSPMKGHSHVYWYRQLPEEGLKFMVYLQKENIIDESGMPKERFSAEFPKEGPSILRIQQVVRGDSAAYFCASSPSAGTYSGANVLTFGAGSRLTVL.